Below are 5 T cell receptor beta chains sequenced from a single sample in a study of regulatory T cells in long-lasting Graves disease (dated by TCRdb to the early 2020s). The sample's time point, from its label and the paper: persistent/refractory GD, antithyroid drugs over 5 years with positive TRAb. For both TCR sequencing and RNA sequencing, RNA was extracted from PBMCs using TRIzol. The method behind the library was multiplex PCR. Sequencing was performed on an Illumina HiSeq 4000. To build TCR beta libraries, CDR3 regions were amplified by Arm-PCR using iRepertoire HTBI primers. TCRdb reprocessing: public reads trimmed at Q25 with fastp, clones called with MiXCR, in-frame beta chains kept. Rows matching on CDR3 protein sequence are summarized as one entry with the most common DNA and genes. Across this sample there are about 470,000 distinct CDR3 sequences, with roughly 20% seen only once. Together, the top ten hold about 7.8% of the sample.

Here the sequenced sample was peripheral blood mononuclear cells (PBMCs), taken when the disease was refractory, from a patient treated with antithyroid drugs. The receptors were sampled from a female donor with Graves disease.

The V and J genes are TRBV5-1 and TRBJ2-6; D is uncertain. Trimming removed 2 bases from V and 1 base from J, with 7 bases in between. Germline CDR1 reads SGHRS; CDR2 reads YFSETQ. This CDR3 contains 15 residues. CDR3 loop: CASSFWGSGANVLTF. CDR3 DNA sequence: TGCGCCAGCAGCTTTTGGGGATCTGGGGCCAACGTCCTGACTTTC.

The chain uses TRBV9 and TRBJ2-5; perhaps TRBD2 as D (6 bases). There are 15 residues in the CDR3. With 0 bases removed from V and 5 bases from J, the gap between germline ends came to 14 bases. Germline V gives CDR1 SGDLS, CDR2 YYNGEE. CDR3 bases: TGTGCCAGCAGCGTAGGGGGGGAAGGAAAGGAGACCCAGTACTTC. As protein: CASSVGGEGKETQYF. Drawing the rest from reference TRBV9 and TRBJ2-5, the complete variable domain is DSGVTQTPKHLITATGQRVTLRCSPRSGDLSVYWYQQSLDQGLQFLIQYYNGEERAKGNILERFSAQQFPDLHSELNLSSLELGDSALYFCASSVGGEGKETQYFGPGTRLLVL.

Ten or more counts support this clonotype. This chain links TRBV10-3 with TRBJ1-1, with 9 bases fitting TRBD1. V gave up 7 bases and J gave up 1 base; unmatched junction bases: 4. CDR1 ENHRY and CDR2 SYGVKD come from the germline V gene. The CDR3 covers 14 residues. CDR3 bases: TGTGCCATCAAAACGACAGGGGGGAACACTGAAGCTTTCTTT. This sequence encodes CAIKTTGGNTEAFF.

The chain has TRBV5-5 and TRBJ1-4; perhaps TRBD1 as D (5 bases). CDR1 and CDR2 (germline): SGHKS, YYEKEE (reference sequence). The CDR3 is made up of 15 amino acids. Trimming pared 2 bases from V and 5 bases from J, leaving 13 bases between. The CDR3 here is CASSFTGAQNEKLFF. In nucleotides, the CDR3 is TGTGCCAGCAGCTTCACAGGAGCCCAAAATGAAAAACTGTTTTTT.

This clonotype was observed once. This rearrangement joins TRBV9 to TRBJ2-2; 11 bases align to TRBD2. After removal of 3 bases from V and 4 bases from J, the junction contained 14 bases not matched to a gene. The V gene's germline CDR1 is SGDLS and CDR2 YYNGEE. The CDR3 runs to 19 residues. The chain's CDR3 is CASSARGETSGTGTGELFF. The CDR3 DNA is TGTGCCAGCAGCGCGAGGGGGGAGACTAGCGGGACGGGCACCGGGGAGCTGTTTTTT. Full variable domain (outside the CDR3, taken from reference TRBV9 and TRBJ2-2): DSGVTQTPKHLITATGQRVTLRCSPRSGDLSVYWYQQSLDQGLQFLIQYYNGEERAKGNILERFSAQQFPDLHSELNLSSLELGDSALYFCASSARGETSGTGTGELFFGEGSRLTVL.